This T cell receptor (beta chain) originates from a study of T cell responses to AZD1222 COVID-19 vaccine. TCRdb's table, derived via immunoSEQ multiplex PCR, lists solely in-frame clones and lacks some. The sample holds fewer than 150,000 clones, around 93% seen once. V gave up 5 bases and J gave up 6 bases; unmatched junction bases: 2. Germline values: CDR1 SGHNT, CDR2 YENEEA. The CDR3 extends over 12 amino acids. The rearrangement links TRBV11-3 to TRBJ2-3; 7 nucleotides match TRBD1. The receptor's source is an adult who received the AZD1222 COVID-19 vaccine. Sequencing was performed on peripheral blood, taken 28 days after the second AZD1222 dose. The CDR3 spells CASSPDRDTQYF. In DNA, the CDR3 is TGTGCCAGCAGCCCGGACAGGGATACGCAGTATTTT.